This note documents a single T cell receptor (beta chain) sequence. The data were taken from a study of blood T cells in healthy people across ages. Study context: When template switching was applied, about one barcoded beta molecule was captured per two T cells.

Germline V gene sequence: CDR1 MDHEN, CDR2 SYDVKM. This CDR3 region has 13 residues. V was clipped by 6 bases and J by 9 bases, with 12 bases between them. Combining a sample-barcoded 5' primer with a J-beta primer mix, a second PCR ran for 7 to 11 cycles. TCRdb passed the 5' RACE reads through MiXCR, listing each CDR3 protein once. The sample includes under 850,000 distinct CDR3 sequences, around 36% seen only once; the top ten take roughly 13%. Material for sequencing was blood. V usage is TRBV28 and J usage is TRBJ1-6; the D gene is possibly TRBD1 (5 bases). The clonotype originates from a young man in good health. The CDR3 nucleotides are TGTGCCAGCAGGGGACCCACAGGTTCACCCCTCCACTTT. Amino acid sequence: CASRGPTGSPLHF.